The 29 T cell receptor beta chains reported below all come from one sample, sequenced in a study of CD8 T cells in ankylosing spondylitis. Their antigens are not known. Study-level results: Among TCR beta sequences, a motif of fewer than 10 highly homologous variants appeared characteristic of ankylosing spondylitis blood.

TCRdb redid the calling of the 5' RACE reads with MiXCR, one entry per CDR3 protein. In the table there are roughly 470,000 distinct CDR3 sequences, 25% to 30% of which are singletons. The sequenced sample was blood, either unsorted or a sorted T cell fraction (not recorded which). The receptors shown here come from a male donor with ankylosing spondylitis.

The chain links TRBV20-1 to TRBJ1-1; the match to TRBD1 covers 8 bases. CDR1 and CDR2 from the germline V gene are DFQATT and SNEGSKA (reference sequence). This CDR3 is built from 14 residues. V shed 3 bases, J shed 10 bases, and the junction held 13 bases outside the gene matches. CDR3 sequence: CSASDRQGKSGAFF. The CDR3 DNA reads TGCAGTGCTAGCGACCGACAGGGGAAGTCAGGAGCTTTCTTT.

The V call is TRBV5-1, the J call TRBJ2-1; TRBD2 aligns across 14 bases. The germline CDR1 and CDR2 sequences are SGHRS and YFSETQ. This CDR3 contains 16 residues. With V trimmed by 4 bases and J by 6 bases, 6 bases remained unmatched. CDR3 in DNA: TGCGCCAGCAGCCCGGCGGGGACTAGCGGGAGCAATGAGCAGTTCTTC. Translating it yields CASSPAGTSGSNEQFF.

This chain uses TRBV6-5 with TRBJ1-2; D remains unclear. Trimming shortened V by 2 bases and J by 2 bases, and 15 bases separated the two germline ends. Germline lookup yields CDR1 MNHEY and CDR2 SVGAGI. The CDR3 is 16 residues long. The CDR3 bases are TGTGCCAGCAGTTACCCCTCGGACTTATCGAACTATGGCTACACCTTC. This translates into CASSYPSDLSNYGYTF.

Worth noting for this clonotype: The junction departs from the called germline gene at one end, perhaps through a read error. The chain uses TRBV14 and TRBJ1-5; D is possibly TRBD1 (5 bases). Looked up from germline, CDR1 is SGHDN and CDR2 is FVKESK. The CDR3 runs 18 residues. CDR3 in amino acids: CASSQDVRMKRGNQPQHF. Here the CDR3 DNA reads TGTGCCAGCAGCCAAGATGTGCGGATGAAACGGGGCAACCAGCCCCAGCATTTT.

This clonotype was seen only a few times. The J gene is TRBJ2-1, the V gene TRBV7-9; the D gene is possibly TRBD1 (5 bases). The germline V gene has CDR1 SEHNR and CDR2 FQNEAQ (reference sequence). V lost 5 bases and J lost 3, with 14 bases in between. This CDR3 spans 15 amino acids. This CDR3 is CASSILTVDYNEQFF. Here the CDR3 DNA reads TGTGCCAGCAGCATATTGACAGTTGACTACAATGAGCAGTTCTTC. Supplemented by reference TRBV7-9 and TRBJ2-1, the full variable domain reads DTGVSQNPRHKITKRGQNVTFRCDPISEHNRLYWYRQTLGQGPEFLTYFQNEAQLEKSRLLSDRFSAERPKGSFSTLEIQRTEQGDSAMYLCASSILTVDYNEQFFGPGTRLTVL.

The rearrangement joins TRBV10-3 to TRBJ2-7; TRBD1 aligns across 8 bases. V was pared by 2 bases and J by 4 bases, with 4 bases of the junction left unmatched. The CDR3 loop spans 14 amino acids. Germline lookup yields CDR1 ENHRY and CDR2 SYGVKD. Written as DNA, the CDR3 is TGTGCCATCAGTGAGGGGACAGGAAATTACGAGCAGTACTTC. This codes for CAISEGTGNYEQYF.

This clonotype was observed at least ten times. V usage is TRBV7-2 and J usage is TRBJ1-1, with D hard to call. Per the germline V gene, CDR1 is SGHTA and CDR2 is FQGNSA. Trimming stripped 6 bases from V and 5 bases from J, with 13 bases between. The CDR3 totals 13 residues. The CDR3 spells CASSPQGGTEAFF. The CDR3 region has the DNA TGTGCCAGCAGTCCTCAAGGAGGGACTGAAGCTTTCTTT.

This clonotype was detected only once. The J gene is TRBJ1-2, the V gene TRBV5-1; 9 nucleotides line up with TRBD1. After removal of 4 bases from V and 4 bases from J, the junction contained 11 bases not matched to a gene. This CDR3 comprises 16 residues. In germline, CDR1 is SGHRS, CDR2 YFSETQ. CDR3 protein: CASSIITGTGLYGYTF. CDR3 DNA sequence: TGCGCCAGCAGCATCATCACCGGGACAGGGCTCTATGGCTACACCTTC.

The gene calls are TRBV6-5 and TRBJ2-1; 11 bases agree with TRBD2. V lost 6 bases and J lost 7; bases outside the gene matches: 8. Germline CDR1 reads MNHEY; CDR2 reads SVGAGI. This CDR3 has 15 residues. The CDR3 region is CASSLAGGPQNEQFF. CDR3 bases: TGTGCCAGCAGCTTAGCGGGAGGGCCACAAAATGAGCAGTTCTTC.

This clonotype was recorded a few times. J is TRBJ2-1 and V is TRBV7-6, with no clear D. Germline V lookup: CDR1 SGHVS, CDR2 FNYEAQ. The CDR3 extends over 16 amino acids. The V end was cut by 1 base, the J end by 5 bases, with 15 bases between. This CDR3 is CASSLDVTSSDNEQFF. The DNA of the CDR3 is TGTGCCAGCAGCTTAGACGTAACAAGTTCCGACAATGAGCAGTTCTTC.

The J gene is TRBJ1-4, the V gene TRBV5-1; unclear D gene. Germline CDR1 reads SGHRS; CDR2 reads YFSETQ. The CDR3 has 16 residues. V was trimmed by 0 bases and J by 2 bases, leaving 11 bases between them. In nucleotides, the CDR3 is TGCGCCAGCAGCTTGGCCTTGGGGTTCACTAATGAAAAACTGTTTTTT. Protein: CASSLALGFTNEKLFF. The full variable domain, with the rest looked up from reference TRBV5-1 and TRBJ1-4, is KAGVTQTPRYLIKTRGQQVTLSCSPISGHRSVSWYQQTPGQGLQFLFEYFSETQRNKGNFPGRFSGRQFSNSRSEMNVSTLELGDSALYLCASSLALGFTNEKLFFGSGTQLSVL.

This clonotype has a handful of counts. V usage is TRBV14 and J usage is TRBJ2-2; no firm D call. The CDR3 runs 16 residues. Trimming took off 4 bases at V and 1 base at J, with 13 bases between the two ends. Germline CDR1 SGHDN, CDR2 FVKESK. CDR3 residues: CASSPERALNTGELFF. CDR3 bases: TGTGCCAGCAGCCCTGAACGGGCCCTGAACACCGGGGAGCTGTTTTTT.

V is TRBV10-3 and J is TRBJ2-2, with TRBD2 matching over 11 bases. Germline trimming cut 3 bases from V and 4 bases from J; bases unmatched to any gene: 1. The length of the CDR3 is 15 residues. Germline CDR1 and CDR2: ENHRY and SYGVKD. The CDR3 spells CAISELAGVTGELFF. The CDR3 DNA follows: TGTGCCATCAGTGAACTAGCGGGAGTCACCGGGGAGCTGTTTTTT.

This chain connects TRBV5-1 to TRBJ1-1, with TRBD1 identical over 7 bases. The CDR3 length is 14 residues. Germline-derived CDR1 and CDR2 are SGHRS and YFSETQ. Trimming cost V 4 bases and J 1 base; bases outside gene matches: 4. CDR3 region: CASSTWTGNTEAFF. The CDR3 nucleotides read TGCGCCAGCAGCACCTGGACAGGGAACACTGAAGCTTTCTTT.

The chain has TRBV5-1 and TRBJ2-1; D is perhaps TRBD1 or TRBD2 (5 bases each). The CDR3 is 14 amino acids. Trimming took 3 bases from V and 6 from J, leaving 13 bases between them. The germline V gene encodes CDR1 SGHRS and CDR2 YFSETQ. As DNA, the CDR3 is TGCGCCAGCAGCTCCACCGGGGCTTCCAATGAGCAGTTCTTC. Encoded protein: CASSSTGASNEQFF. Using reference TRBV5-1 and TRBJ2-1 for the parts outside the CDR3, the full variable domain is KAGVTQTPRYLIKTRGQQVTLSCSPISGHRSVSWYQQTPGQGLQFLFEYFSETQRNKGNFPGRFSGRQFSNSRSEMNVSTLELGDSALYLCASSSTGASNEQFFGPGTRLTVL.

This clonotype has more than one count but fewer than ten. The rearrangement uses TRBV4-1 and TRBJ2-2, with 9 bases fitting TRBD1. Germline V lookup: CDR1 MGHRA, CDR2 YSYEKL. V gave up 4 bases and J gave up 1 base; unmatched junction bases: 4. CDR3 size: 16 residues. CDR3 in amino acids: CASSLRDRVNTGELFF. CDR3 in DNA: TGCGCCAGCAGCCTCCGGGACAGGGTGAACACCGGGGAGCTGTTTTTT.

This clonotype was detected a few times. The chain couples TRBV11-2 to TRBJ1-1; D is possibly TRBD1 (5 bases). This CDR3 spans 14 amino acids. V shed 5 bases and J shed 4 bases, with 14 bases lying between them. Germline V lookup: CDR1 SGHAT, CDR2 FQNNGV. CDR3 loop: CASSNAAGSTEAFF. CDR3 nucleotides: TGTGCCAGCAGCAACGCGGCAGGGAGCACTGAAGCTTTCTTT.

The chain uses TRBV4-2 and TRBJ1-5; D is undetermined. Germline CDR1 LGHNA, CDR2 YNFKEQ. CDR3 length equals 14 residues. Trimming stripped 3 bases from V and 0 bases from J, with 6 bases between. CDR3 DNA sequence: TGTGCCAGCAGCCAGAGGTATAGCAATCAGCCCCAGCATTTT. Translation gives CASSQRYSNQPQHF.

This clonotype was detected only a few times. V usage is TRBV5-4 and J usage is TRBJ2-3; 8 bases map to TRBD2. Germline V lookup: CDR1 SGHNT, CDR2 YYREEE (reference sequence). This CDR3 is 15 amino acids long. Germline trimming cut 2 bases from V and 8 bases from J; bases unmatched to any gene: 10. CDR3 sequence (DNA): TGTGCCAGCAGCTTACCGGGACTAGAGGTCGGTACGCAGTATTTT. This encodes CASSLPGLEVGTQYF.

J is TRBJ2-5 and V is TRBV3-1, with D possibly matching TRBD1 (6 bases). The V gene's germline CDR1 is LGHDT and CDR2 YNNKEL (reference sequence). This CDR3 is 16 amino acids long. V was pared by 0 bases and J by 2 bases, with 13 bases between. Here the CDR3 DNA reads TGTGCCAGCAGCCAAGACAGGGGAGTTGGTCAAGAGACCCAGTACTTC. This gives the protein CASSQDRGVGQETQYF.

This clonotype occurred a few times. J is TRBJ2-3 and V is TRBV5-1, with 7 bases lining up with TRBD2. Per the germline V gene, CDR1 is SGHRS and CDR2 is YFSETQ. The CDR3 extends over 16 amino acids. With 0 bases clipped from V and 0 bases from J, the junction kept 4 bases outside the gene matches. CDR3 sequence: CASSLALASSTDTQYF. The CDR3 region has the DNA TGCGCCAGCAGCTTGGCACTAGCGTCTAGCACAGATACGCAGTATTTT.

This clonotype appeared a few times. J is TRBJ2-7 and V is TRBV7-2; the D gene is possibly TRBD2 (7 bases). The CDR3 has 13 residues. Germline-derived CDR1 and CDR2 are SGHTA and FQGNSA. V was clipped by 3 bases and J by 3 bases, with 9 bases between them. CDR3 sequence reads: CASSLGGLYEQYF. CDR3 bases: TGTGCCAGCAGCTTGGGGGGGCTCTACGAGCAGTACTTC.

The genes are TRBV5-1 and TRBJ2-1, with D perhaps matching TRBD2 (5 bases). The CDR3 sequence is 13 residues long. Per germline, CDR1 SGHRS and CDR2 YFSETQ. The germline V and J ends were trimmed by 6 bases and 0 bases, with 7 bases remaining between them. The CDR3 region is CASMGDSYNEQFF. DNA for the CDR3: TGCGCCAGCATGGGAGACTCCTACAATGAGCAGTTCTTC.

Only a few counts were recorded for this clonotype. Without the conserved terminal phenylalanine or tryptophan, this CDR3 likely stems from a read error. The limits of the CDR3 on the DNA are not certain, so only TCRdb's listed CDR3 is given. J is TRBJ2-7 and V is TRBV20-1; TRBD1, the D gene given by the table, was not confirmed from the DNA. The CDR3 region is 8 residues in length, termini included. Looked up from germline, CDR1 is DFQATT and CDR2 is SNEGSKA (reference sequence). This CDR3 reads CSARGDSL.

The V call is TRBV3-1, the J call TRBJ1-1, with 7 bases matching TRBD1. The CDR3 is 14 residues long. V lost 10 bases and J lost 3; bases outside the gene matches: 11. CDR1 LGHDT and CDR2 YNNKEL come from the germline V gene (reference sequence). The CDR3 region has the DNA TGTGCCACCAACTCCCACGACAGGGACACTGAAGCTTTCTTT. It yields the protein CATNSHDRDTEAFF. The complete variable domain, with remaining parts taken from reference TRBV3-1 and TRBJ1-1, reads DTAVSQTPKYLVTQMGNDKSIKCEQNLGHDTMYWYKQDSKKFLKIMFSYNNKELIINETVPNRFSPKSPDKAHLNLHINSLELGDSAVYFCATNSHDRDTEAFFGQGTRLTVV.

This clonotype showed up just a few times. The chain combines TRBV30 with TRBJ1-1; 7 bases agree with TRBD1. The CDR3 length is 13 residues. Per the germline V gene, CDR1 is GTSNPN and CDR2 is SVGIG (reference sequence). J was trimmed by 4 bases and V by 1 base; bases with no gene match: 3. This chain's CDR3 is CAWSGQGGTEAFF. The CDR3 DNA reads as TGTGCCTGGAGTGGTCAGGGGGGCACTGAAGCTTTCTTT. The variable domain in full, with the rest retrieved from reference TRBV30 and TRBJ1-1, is SQTIHQWPATLVQPVGSPLSLECTVEGTSNPNLYWYRQAAGRGLQLLFYSVGIGQISSEVPQNLSASRPQDRQFILSSKKLLLSDSGFYLCAWSGQGGTEAFFGQGTRLTVV.

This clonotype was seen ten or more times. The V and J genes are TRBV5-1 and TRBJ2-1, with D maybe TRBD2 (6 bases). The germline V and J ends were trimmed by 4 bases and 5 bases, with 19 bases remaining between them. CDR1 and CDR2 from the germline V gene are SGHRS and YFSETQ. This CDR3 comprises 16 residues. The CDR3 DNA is TGCGCCAGCAGCCCGGGGGTGGGTTTCGCGAACAATGAGCAGTTCTTC. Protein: CASSPGVGFANNEQFF.

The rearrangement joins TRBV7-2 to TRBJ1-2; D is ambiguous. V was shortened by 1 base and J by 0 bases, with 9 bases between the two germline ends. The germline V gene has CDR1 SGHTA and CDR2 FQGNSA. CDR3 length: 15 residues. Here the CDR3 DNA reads TGTGCCAGCAGCTTAGGTTTAGGCCCTAACTATGGCTACACCTTC. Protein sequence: CASSLGLGPNYGYTF.

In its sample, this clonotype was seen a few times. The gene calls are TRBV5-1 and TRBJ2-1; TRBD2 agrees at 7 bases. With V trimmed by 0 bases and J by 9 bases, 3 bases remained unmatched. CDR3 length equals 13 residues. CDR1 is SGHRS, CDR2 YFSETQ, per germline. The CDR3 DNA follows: TGCGCCAGCAGCTTGGAGCGGGATGCTGAGCAGTTCTTC. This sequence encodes CASSLERDAEQFF.